This T cell receptor beta chain was observed in a study of blood T cell repertoires in COVID-19. Study at large: Samples came from the United States, Italy and Spain, spanning acute and convalescent COVID-19.

Generated by immunoSEQ multiplex PCR, the TCRdb table keeps only in-frame clones and is missing some. The top ten clones hold 15% to 20% of a sample with 75,000 to 95,000 clones, roughly 89% of them seen once. Seattle patient enrollment occurred during active infection, with longitudinal follow-up thereafter. CDR1 is SEHNR and CDR2 is FQNEAQ in the germline V gene (reference sequence). V lost 5 bases to trimming and J lost 9 bases, with 19 bases between them. The CDR3 contains 14 residues. This sequence joins TRBV7-9 and TRBJ1-1; D perhaps matches TRBD1 (6 bases). Source material: peripheral blood. This clonotype was sampled from a woman in her fifties or sixties with COVID-19, enrolled during active disease. The chain's CDR3 is CASSIDRTVPQAFF. The CDR3 DNA reads as TGTGCCAGCAGCATTGACCGGACAGTCCCACAAGCTTTCTTT.